One sample yielded the 14 T cell receptor beta chains listed below, sequenced in a study of identical twins. From the 5' RACE reads, TCRdb called clonotypes with MiXCR, one entry per CDR3 protein. The repertoire holds fewer than 250,000 distinct CDR3 sequences, with 7.5% as singletons. The same sample was also studied in work on yellow fever vaccine responses in identical twins.

Material: memory (CD45RO+) T cells sorted from blood. The origin of the receptors is a woman between 18 and 29 years old in good health.

The rearrangement links TRBV7-9 to TRBJ2-1; the match to TRBD1 covers 7 bases. V dropped 5 bases and J dropped 5; count of bases not matched to a gene: 15. The length of the CDR3 is 17 residues. Germline V gene lookup returns CDR1 SEHNR and CDR2 FQNEAQ (reference sequence). The CDR3 nucleotides are TGTGCCAGCAGCCCCCCAGGGAAAAAGGGGGCGAACAATGAGCAGTTCTTC. It specifies CASSPPGKKGANNEQFF. Variable domain in full (rest from reference TRBV7-9 and TRBJ2-1): DTGVSQNPRHKITKRGQNVTFRCDPISEHNRLYWYRQTLGQGPEFLTYFQNEAQLEKSRLLSDRFSAERPKGSFSTLEIQRTEQGDSAMYLCASSPPGKKGANNEQFFGPGTRLTVL.

This clonotype appeared a few times. The V call is TRBV28, the J call TRBJ2-7; 11 nucleotides line up with TRBD1. The CDR3 length is 15 residues. In germline, CDR1 is MDHEN, CDR2 SYDVKM. With 5 bases clipped from V and 6 bases from J, the junction kept 9 bases outside the gene matches. CDR3 in DNA: TGTGCCAGCAGTCATAATGGACAGGGGGCTTTCGAGCAGTACTTC. Translated: CASSHNGQGAFEQYF.

This clonotype was counted ten times or more. The chain carries TRBV20-1 and TRBJ2-1; D possibly corresponds to TRBD2 (5 bases). The CDR3 length is 14 residues. The germline V gene encodes CDR1 DFQATT and CDR2 SNEGSKA (reference sequence). The CDR3 here is CSAPSYTRRNEQFF. The CDR3 DNA is TGCAGCGCCCCCTCCTATACTAGGCGCAATGAGCAGTTCTTC.

This clonotype was seen repeatedly, ten times or more. CDR3 loop: CASSLYPGEKLFF. CDR3 sequence (DNA): TGTGCCAGCAGTTTATATCCGGGAGAAAAACTGTTTTTT. J is TRBJ1-4 and V is TRBV12-3 or TRBV12-4; D is uncertain. V gave up 2 bases and J gave up 8 bases, with 9 bases separating them. This CDR3 is 13 amino acids long.

Many counts were recorded for this clonotype. The gene calls are TRBV6-2 or TRBV6-3 and TRBJ2-2; perhaps TRBD1 as D (5 bases). Germline loops: CDR1 MNHEY, CDR2 SVGEGT. This CDR3 has 17 residues. Trimming cost V 2 bases and J 2 bases, with 15 bases left between them. CDR3 sequence (DNA): TGTGCCAGCAGTTACGTCCCGGACACACTAAACACCGGGGAGCTGTTTTTT. Translated: CASSYVPDTLNTGELFF.

CDR3 sequence (DNA): TGTGCCAGCTCCGAACAGTCGACAGATAATGAAAAACTGTTTTTT. Translated: CASSEQSTDNEKLFF. The V gene is TRBV18, the J gene TRBJ1-4; tentatively, D is TRBD1 (5 bases). The germline V and J ends were trimmed by 6 bases and 4 bases, with 15 bases remaining between them. This CDR3 contains 15 residues. Germline CDR1 reads KGHSH; CDR2 reads LQKENI.

The chain links TRBV11-2 to TRBJ2-1; D is unresolved. CDR3 length: 14 amino acids. The V end lost 3 bases, the J end lost 8 bases, and 14 bases lay between the germline ends. Germline loops: CDR1 SGHAT, CDR2 FQNNGV. Here the CDR3 DNA reads TGTGCCAGCAGCTTTTTATTACTGGGCTATGAGCAGTTCTTC. Amino acids: CASSFLLLGYEQFF.

This sequence joins TRBV20-1 and TRBJ2-3, with D unclear. The length of the CDR3 is 17 residues. The germline CDR1 and CDR2 sequences are DFQATT and SNEGSKA (reference sequence). V lost 0 bases and J 5 bases, leaving 21 bases between the germline ends. CDR3 in amino acids: CSAREIRSRASLDTQYF. CDR3 DNA: TGCAGTGCTAGAGAAATCCGGAGTAGGGCATCTTTAGATACGCAGTATTTT.

This clonotype was seen at least ten times. The chain combines TRBV12-3 or TRBV12-4 with TRBJ2-4, with D unclear. V was cut by 5 bases and J by 4 bases, with 6 bases left in between. The CDR3 has 12 residues. The CDR3 here is CASSPQKNIQYF. The CDR3 DNA reads as TGTGCCAGCAGTCCACAAAAAAACATTCAGTACTTC.

The table lists this clonotype with many counts. The chain uses TRBV18 and TRBJ2-6, with 9 bases fitting TRBD1. The length of the CDR3 is 16 residues. Germline CDR1 and CDR2: KGHSH and LQKENI. The V gene end was trimmed by 3 bases and the J gene end by 0 bases; junction bases not matched to a gene: 0. CDR3 in amino acids: CASSPDRGSGANVLTF. Here the CDR3 DNA reads TGTGCCAGCTCACCGGACAGGGGCTCTGGGGCCAACGTCCTGACTTTC.

This clonotype showed up just a few times. This sequence joins TRBV29-1 and TRBJ2-4; 7 positions match TRBD2. The CDR3 length is 15 residues. J gave up 7 bases and V 4 bases, and 13 bases lay outside the gene matches. The germline V gene encodes CDR1 SQVTM and CDR2 ANQGSEA. The CDR3 sequence is CSVGGGTPEFNIQYF. In nucleotides, the CDR3 is TGCAGCGTTGGGGGGGGGACCCCGGAGTTTAACATTCAGTACTTC.

This clonotype appeared many times. The genes are TRBV6-1 and TRBJ2-7; 12 bases are shared with TRBD1. Germline CDR1 reads MNHNS; CDR2 reads SASEGT. The ends lost 8 bases at V and 4 bases at J; junction bases unmatched: 9. This CDR3 is 15 amino acids long. CDR3 region: CASAHRDRGLYEQYF. In nucleotides, the CDR3 is TGTGCCAGCGCCCACCGGGACAGGGGGCTTTACGAGCAGTACTTC.

This clonotype was counted many times. This rearrangement joins TRBV21-1 to TRBJ2-5. TRBV21-1 has pseudogene status. CDR3 length: 13 residues. The CDR3 protein is CASSPRSRETQYF. The CDR3 nucleotides read TGTGCCAGCAGCCCCCGATCTCGAGAGACCCAGTACTTC.

This clonotype was observed a handful of times. The chain employs TRBV7-9 and TRBJ2-1; perhaps D is TRBD1 or TRBD2 (5 bases each). Germline V lookup: CDR1 SEHNR, CDR2 FQNEAQ (reference sequence). With 1 base removed from V and 8 bases from J, the gap between germline ends came to 21 bases. The length of the CDR3 is 17 residues. The DNA of the CDR3 is TGTGCCAGCAGCTTAGGTCTGGCGGGTCGGGGCCGGGATGAGCAGTTCTTC. Its protein is CASSLGLAGRGRDEQFF.